These T cell receptor beta chains were read from a single sample in a study of cytomegalovirus exposure and HLA in healthy donors. Assay: immunoSEQ multiplex PCR; the TCRdb copy retains only in-frame clones and omits some. The repertoire consists of under 150,000 clones, with 90% to 95% occurring once and the leading ten covering roughly 0.7%. The sample was PBMCs. Receptors originate from a man aged 18 to 30 in good health and CMV-seronegative. The conserved cysteine and the conserved F or W are not part of the CDR3 here. The order of the fields is CDR3 protein, V gene, J gene.

ASSRGLAGDETQY	TRBV5-5	TRBJ2-5
AWSLGPYNEQF	TRBV30	TRBJ2-1
ASSLRGQGGKLF	TRBV27	TRBJ1-4
ASRRGLVSYEQY	TRBV6-5	TRBJ2-7
ASSEAGFQGGHGYT	TRBV6-1	TRBJ1-2
ASGLAGNEQF	TRBV6-6	TRBJ2-1
ASSFSGAQGDTQY	TRBV7-9	TRBJ2-3
ASRSTSSGNTIY	TRBV2	TRBJ1-3
ASSYAGTGDAYEQF	TRBV6-5	TRBJ2-1
ASSKGQGDTEAF	TRBV7-3	TRBJ1-1
ATSRARSPEKLF	TRBV15	TRBJ1-4
ASSLGGQGPGNYGYT	TRBV5-4	TRBJ1-2
ASSMFPGYT	TRBV6-6	TRBJ1-2
ASSLDGQGKVGNQPQH	TRBV11-2	TRBJ1-5
ASSLILLAGGLREDTQY	TRBV11-2	TRBJ2-3
ASSPPGLAEEQF	TRBV18	TRBJ2-1
ASSLFVRGQNIQY	TRBV7-8	TRBJ2-4
ASSYSSGGRYEQY	TRBV6-5	TRBJ2-7
ASKSPGNTEAF	TRBV6-1	TRBJ1-1
ASSERTSGGNEQF	TRBV9	TRBJ2-1
ASSEDRARPGYT	TRBV27	TRBJ1-2
ASSLGAGQGHEQY	TRBV7-9	TRBJ2-7
ASSFLDLQETQY	TRBV7-9	TRBJ2-5
ASSFQQGEKSSYEQY	TRBV27	TRBJ2-7
ASSDSRGATDTQY	TRBV6-4	TRBJ2-3
ASSPGTGLTDTQY	TRBV4-3	TRBJ2-3
ASSADRVTKNIQY	TRBV7-2	TRBJ2-4
ASSLTSGRADWNEQF	TRBV9	TRBJ2-1
ASRSGYEQY	TRBV21-1	TRBJ2-7
ASSPSAGSGANVLT	TRBV11-3	TRBJ2-6